This entry lists 26 T cell receptor beta chains sequenced from one sample in a study of cytomegalovirus exposure and HLA in healthy donors. A multiplex PCR was run with 60 Vbeta primers and 13 Jbeta primers. Assay: immunoSEQ multiplex PCR; the TCRdb copy retains only in-frame clones and omits some. The sample contains some 150,000 clones, roughly 83% of which appear only once. Sample: PBMCs. The receptors derive from a woman under 30 in good health and CMV-seronegative.

The genes are TRBV11-2 and TRBJ2-1; 12 nucleotides match TRBD2. Per the germline V gene, CDR1 is SGHAT and CDR2 is FQNNGV. V shed 5 bases and J 4 bases; nucleotides not matched to a gene: 6. This CDR3 has 16 amino acids. The CDR3 spells CASSPRTSGDYNEQFF. CDR3 in DNA: TGTGCCAGCAGCCCACGGACTAGCGGGGATTACAATGAGCAGTTCTTC.

The rearrangement joins TRBV19 to TRBJ2-7; TRBD1 aligns across 7 bases. Germline trimming cut 6 bases from V and 7 bases from J; bases unmatched to any gene: 6. CDR3 size: 12 residues. Germline CDR1 is LNHDA and CDR2 is SQIVND (reference sequence). DNA for the CDR3: TGTGCCAGTAGCCTATCAGGGGGTGAGCAGTACTTC. It specifies CASSLSGGEQYF.

The V gene is TRBV2, the J gene TRBJ1-4; 7 nucleotides align to TRBD1. The CDR3 contains 15 residues. Unmatched junction bases numbered 8, after V lost 6 bases and J lost 4 bases. The germline V gene encodes CDR1 SNHLY and CDR2 FYNNEI. The CDR3 loop reads CASSPLTGNNEKLFF. DNA for the CDR3: TGTGCCAGCAGCCCACTGACAGGGAATAATGAAAAACTGTTTTTT.

Comment on this clone: This CDR3 is also generated by other DNA sequences in the sample. The gene calls are TRBV7-9 and TRBJ1-1; weak D call: TRBD1 (6 bases). CDR1 and CDR2 from the germline V gene are SEHNR and FQNEAQ (reference sequence). With 6 bases removed from V and 6 bases from J, the gap between germline ends came to 20 bases. This CDR3 has 15 residues. For the CDR3, the DNA is TGTGCCAGCAGGGATGGTACAGGGCCAAGGGCTGAAGCTTTCTTT. Translation: CASRDGTGPRAEAFF.

The chain uses TRBV13 and TRBJ1-4; 9 positions agree with TRBD1. With 2 bases clipped from V and 7 bases from J, the junction kept 14 bases outside the gene matches. CDR1 and CDR2 (germline): PRHDT, FYEKMQ (reference sequence). The CDR3 is made up of 18 amino acids. CDR3 bases: TGTGCCAGCAGCTTAAGGATCGGAAACAGGGGGCGAAGTGAAAAACTGTTTTTT. Translation gives CASSLRIGNRGRSEKLFF.

This chain uses TRBV10-3 with TRBJ2-3, with D possibly TRBD1 on 6 matching bases. CDR1 and CDR2 from the germline V gene are ENHRY and SYGVKD. Trimming removed 3 bases from V and 6 bases from J, with 16 bases in between. The CDR3 sequence is 15 residues long. The CDR3 is CAISETKGVGDTQYF. In DNA form, the CDR3 reads TGTGCCATCAGTGAAACTAAGGGGGTAGGGGATACGCAGTATTTT.

This clone was seen a single time. CDR3 amino acids: CASSLARTGEDPYGYTF. CDR3 sequence (DNA): TGCGCCAGCAGCTTGGCCCGGACAGGGGAGGATCCCTATGGCTACACCTTC. The chain uses TRBV5-1 and TRBJ1-2, with 9 bases matching TRBD1. The CDR3 runs to 17 residues. The V gene end was trimmed by 0 bases and the J gene end by 4 bases; junction bases not matched to a gene: 10. Germline CDR1 reads SGHRS; CDR2 reads YFSETQ.

The J gene is TRBJ1-1, the V gene TRBV5-1, with D possibly being TRBD1 (5 bases). Germline CDR1 reads SGHRS; CDR2 reads YFSETQ. The V end was cut by 0 bases, the J end by 0 bases, with 9 bases between. The CDR3 has 15 amino acids. CDR3 nucleotide sequence: TGCGCCAGCAGCTTGGGACAGACATTGAACACTGAAGCTTTCTTT. This encodes CASSLGQTLNTEAFF.

In nucleotides, the CDR3 is TGTGCCAGCAGCTTAGCAGGGTTTGGGTACTTC. Translation: CASSLAGFGYF. V is TRBV11-2 and J is TRBJ2-7, with TRBD1 as a possible D gene (5 bases). The V gene lost 1 base and the J gene lost 12 bases, with 10 bases spanning the gap. CDR1 is SGHAT, CDR2 FQNNGV, per germline. The CDR3 runs to 11 residues. The full variable domain, rest sourced from reference TRBV11-2 and TRBJ2-7, is EAGVAQSPRYKIIEKRQSVAFWCNPISGHATLYWYQQILGQGPKLLIQFQNNGVVDDSQLPKDRFSAERLKGVDSTLKIQPAKLEDSAVYLCASSLAGFGYFGPGTRLTVT.

This chain joins TRBV6-5 and TRBJ2-4, with 7 nucleotides matching TRBD2. This CDR3 spans 15 amino acids. The germline V gene has CDR1 MNHEY and CDR2 SVGAGI. Trimming removed 7 bases from V and 6 bases from J; junction bases left unmatched: 12. The CDR3 region is CASTPAVGGVNIQYF. The CDR3 coding sequence is TGTGCCAGCACCCCAGCGGTTGGGGGGGTAAACATTCAGTACTTC.

The chain couples TRBV6-6 to TRBJ1-2; D possibly corresponds to TRBD1 (5 bases). V lost 7 bases to trimming and J lost 0 bases, with 15 bases between them. The CDR3 covers 15 residues. The V gene's germline CDR1 is MNHNY and CDR2 SVGAGI (reference sequence). In DNA, the CDR3 is TGTGCCAGCACAGGGCGGACGGAAGCTAACTATGGCTACACCTTC. This sequence encodes CASTGRTEANYGYTF.

This clone was seen a few times. The rearrangement links TRBV19 to TRBJ1-1, with a possible D match to TRBD1 (5 bases). V was clipped by 8 bases and J by 1 base, with 14 bases between them. CDR1 is LNHDA, CDR2 SQIVND, per germline (reference sequence). The CDR3 is 14 residues long. The CDR3 loop is CASSQGFTNTEAFF. DNA for the CDR3: TGTGCCAGTTCCCAGGGATTTACGAACACTGAAGCTTTCTTT.

This rearrangement joins TRBV5-4 to TRBJ1-2, with 7 positions matching TRBD1. The germline V gene encodes CDR1 SGHNT and CDR2 YYREEE (reference sequence). This CDR3 region has 14 residues. The V gene end was trimmed by 4 bases and the J gene end by 3 bases; junction bases not matched to a gene: 6. The CDR3 is CASSPRDSYYGYTF. CDR3 coding DNA: TGTGCCAGCAGCCCCCGGGACAGCTACTATGGCTACACCTTC. Variable domain in full (rest from reference TRBV5-4 and TRBJ1-2): ETGVTQSPTHLIKTRGQQVTLRCSSQSGHNTVSWYQQALGQGPQFIFQYYREEENGRGNFPPRFSGLQFPNYSSELNVNALELDDSALYLCASSPRDSYYGYTFGSGTRLTVV.

In regard to this clone: Other DNA sequences in the same sample also yield this CDR3. The V call is TRBV6-5, the J call TRBJ1-5, with 9 bases identical to TRBD1. Germline loops: CDR1 MNHEY, CDR2 SVGAGI. Trimming took 4 bases from V and 2 from J; bases not matched to a gene: 3. There are 15 residues in the CDR3. CDR3 DNA sequence: TGTGCCAGCAGTTCGGACAGGGGCGGCAATCAGCCCCAGCATTTT. Its protein is CASSSDRGGNQPQHF.

The V gene is TRBV15, the J gene TRBJ2-1; 13 positions agree with TRBD2. The CDR3 has 16 amino acids. The V and J ends lost 2 bases and 4 bases, in that order; junction bases with no gene match: 2. The V gene's germline CDR1 is LNHNV and CDR2 YYDKDF (reference sequence). The CDR3 spells CATSRPGLAGYNEQFF. As DNA, the CDR3 is TGTGCCACCAGCAGACCGGGACTAGCGGGGTACAATGAGCAGTTCTTC. Variable domain in full (rest from reference TRBV15 and TRBJ2-1): DAMVIQNPRYQVTQFGKPVTLSCSQTLNHNVMYWYQQKSSQAPKLLFHYYDKDFNNEADTPDNFQSRRPNTSFCFLDIRSPGLGDTAMYLCATSRPGLAGYNEQFFGPGTRLTVL.

J is TRBJ1-2 and V is TRBV2, with D uncertain. CDR1 and CDR2 from the germline V gene are SNHLY and FYNNEI. This CDR3 region has 14 residues. Trimming cost V 6 bases and J 4 bases, with 15 bases left between them. The CDR3 here is CASSDHSTTYGYTF. CDR3 nucleotides: TGTGCCAGCAGCGACCACAGCACGACCTATGGCTACACCTTC.

A few counts support this clone. This chain links TRBV28 with TRBJ1-2, with 9 nucleotides matching TRBD1. The ends lost 2 bases at V and 3 bases at J; junction bases unmatched: 7. The CDR3 consists of 16 residues. Germline lookup yields CDR1 MDHEN and CDR2 SYDVKM. CDR3 sequence (DNA): TGTGCCAGCAGTTTAATGGGACAGGGAGATTACTATGGCTACACCTTC. This translates into CASSLMGQGDYYGYTF.

This clone occurred a few times. The chain recombines TRBV6-5 with TRBJ1-4; 10 bases match TRBD1. Trimming took 4 bases from V and 7 from J; bases not matched to a gene: 9. Germline lookup yields CDR1 MNHEY and CDR2 SVGAGI. The CDR3 extends over 16 amino acids. This chain's CDR3 is CASSWRTGGGREKLFF. DNA for the CDR3: TGTGCCAGCAGTTGGCGGACAGGGGGAGGTCGTGAAAAACTGTTTTTT.

The rearrangement uses TRBV5-4 and TRBJ1-1; D possibly corresponds to TRBD1 (6 bases). Germline values: CDR1 SGHNT, CDR2 YYREEE (reference sequence). The V and J ends lost 4 bases and 3 bases respectively, with 16 bases between them. The CDR3 sequence is 15 residues long. CDR3: CASSPRARTDTEAFF. The CDR3 DNA reads TGTGCCAGCAGCCCTAGGGCCAGGACAGACACTGAAGCTTTCTTT.

This clone turned up a few times. The V call is TRBV11-3, the J call TRBJ1-1, with 9 bases identical to TRBD1. Trimming took 4 bases from V and 0 from J; bases not matched to a gene: 0. There are 14 residues in the CDR3. Germline values: CDR1 SGHNT, CDR2 YENEEA. The CDR3 sequence: CASSWDRVNTEAFF. CDR3 sequence (DNA): TGTGCCAGCAGCTGGGACAGGGTGAACACTGAAGCTTTCTTT.

This chain uses TRBV7-9 with TRBJ2-3; 9 bases map to TRBD2. This CDR3 comprises 16 residues. V gave up 4 bases and J gave up 4 bases; unmatched junction bases: 9. CDR1 is SEHNR, CDR2 FQNEAQ, per germline (reference sequence). Here the CDR3 reads CASSSSSGGSADTQYF. The CDR3 coding sequence is TGTGCCAGCAGCTCGTCCAGCGGGGGGAGCGCAGATACGCAGTATTTT.

The V and J genes are TRBV28 and TRBJ2-2; no clear D gene. The germline V gene encodes CDR1 MDHEN and CDR2 SYDVKM. V was cut by 2 bases and J by 5 bases, with 15 bases left in between. The CDR3 contains 16 residues. The CDR3 loop reads CASSLVRLTKTGELFF. The CDR3 DNA reads as TGTGCCAGCAGTTTAGTTAGGCTAACTAAGACCGGGGAGCTGTTTTTT.

The chain combines TRBV2 with TRBJ2-1; 12 nucleotides line up with TRBD2. The V and J ends lost 5 bases and 7 bases, in that order; junction bases with no gene match: 6. Germline CDR1 and CDR2: SNHLY and FYNNEI. The CDR3 is 15 residues long. Written as DNA, the CDR3 is TGTGCCAGCAGTCTTCTAGCGGGGGGGCGAAATGAGCAGTTCTTC. Translation: CASSLLAGGRNEQFF.

The rearrangement links TRBV11-2 to TRBJ1-3; tentatively, D is TRBD1 (6 bases). V was trimmed by 3 bases and J by 0 bases, leaving 15 bases between them. This CDR3 is 17 amino acids long. Germline lookup yields CDR1 SGHAT and CDR2 FQNNGV. The chain's CDR3 is CASSLRLRQDSGNTIYF. The CDR3 coding sequence is TGTGCCAGCAGCTTGAGGTTACGACAGGACTCTGGAAACACCATATATTTT.

The chain couples TRBV19 to TRBJ2-3; 10 bases are a match to TRBD1. After removal of 5 bases from V and 0 bases from J, the junction contained 5 bases not matched to a gene. The length of the CDR3 is 16 residues. Germline CDR1 LNHDA, CDR2 SQIVND (reference sequence). The CDR3 here is CASSAGQGVSTDTQYF. CDR3 bases: TGTGCCAGTAGTGCCGGACAGGGGGTGAGCACAGATACGCAGTATTTT.

This chain connects TRBV27 to TRBJ1-2; the match to TRBD1 covers 10 bases. V was clipped by 7 bases and J by 7 bases; unmatched bases: 12. This CDR3 comprises 15 residues. The germline CDR1 and CDR2 sequences are MNHEY and SMNVEV (reference sequence). The CDR3 sequence is CASTNLWDRGIGYTF. The CDR3 DNA sequence: TGTGCCAGCACCAACCTCTGGGACAGGGGTATTGGCTACACCTTC.